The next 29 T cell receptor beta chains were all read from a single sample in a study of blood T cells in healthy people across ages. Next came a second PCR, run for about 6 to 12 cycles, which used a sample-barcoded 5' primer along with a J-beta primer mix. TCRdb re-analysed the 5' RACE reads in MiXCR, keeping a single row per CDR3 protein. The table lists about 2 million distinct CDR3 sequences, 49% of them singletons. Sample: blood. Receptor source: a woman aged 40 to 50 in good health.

Here the CDR3 reads CASSSRDRGQTQYF. The DNA for the CDR3 is TGTGCCAGCAGTTCTCGGGACAGGGGACAGACCCAGTACTTC. The chain joins TRBV12-3 or TRBV12-4 to TRBJ2-5; 10 bases are shared with TRBD1. CDR3 length: 14 amino acids. Losses at the gene ends were 4 bases for V and 6 bases for J; bases not matched to a gene: 5.

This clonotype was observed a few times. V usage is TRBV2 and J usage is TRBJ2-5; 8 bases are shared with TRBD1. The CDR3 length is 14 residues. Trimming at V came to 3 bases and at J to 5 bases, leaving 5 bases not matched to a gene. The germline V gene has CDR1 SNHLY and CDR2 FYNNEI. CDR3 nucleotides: TGTGCCAGCAGTGAGGGCAGGGGGCTCGAGACCCAGTACTTC. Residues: CASSEGRGLETQYF.

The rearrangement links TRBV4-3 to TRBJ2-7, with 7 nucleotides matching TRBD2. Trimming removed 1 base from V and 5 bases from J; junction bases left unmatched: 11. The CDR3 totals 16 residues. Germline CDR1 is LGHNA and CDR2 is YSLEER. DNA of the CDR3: TGCGCCAGCAGCCAAGGGGCGGGGGAAGGTTTCCACGAGCAGTACTTC. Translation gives CASSQGAGEGFHEQYF.

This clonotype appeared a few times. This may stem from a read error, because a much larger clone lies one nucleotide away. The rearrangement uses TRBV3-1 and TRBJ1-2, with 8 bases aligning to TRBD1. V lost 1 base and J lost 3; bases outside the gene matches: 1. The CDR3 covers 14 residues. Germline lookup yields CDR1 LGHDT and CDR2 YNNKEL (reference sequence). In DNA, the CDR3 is TGTGCCAGCAGCCAAGGGACAGGGCACTATGGCTACACCTTC. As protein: CASSQGTGHYGYTF.

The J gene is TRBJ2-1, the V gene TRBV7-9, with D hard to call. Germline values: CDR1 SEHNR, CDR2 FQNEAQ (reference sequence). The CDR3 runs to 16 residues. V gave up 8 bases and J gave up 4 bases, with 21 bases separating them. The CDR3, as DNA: TGTGCCAGCCAATATACGCTCAGACGGCGATACAATGAGCAGTTCTTC. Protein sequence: CASQYTLRRRYNEQFF.

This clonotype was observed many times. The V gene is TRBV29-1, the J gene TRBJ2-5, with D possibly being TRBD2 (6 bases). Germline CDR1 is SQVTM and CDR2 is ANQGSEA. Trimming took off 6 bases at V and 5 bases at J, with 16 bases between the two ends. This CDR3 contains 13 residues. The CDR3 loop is CSVPPGGQETQYF. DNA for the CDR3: TGCAGCGTCCCGCCCGGGGGTCAGGAGACCCAGTACTTC. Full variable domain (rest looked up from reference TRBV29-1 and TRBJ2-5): SAVISQKPSRDICQRGTSLTIQCQVDSQVTMMFWYRQQPGQSLTLIATANQGSEATYESGFVIDKFPISRPNLTFSTLTVSNMSPEDSSIYLCSVPPGGQETQYFGPGTRLLVL.

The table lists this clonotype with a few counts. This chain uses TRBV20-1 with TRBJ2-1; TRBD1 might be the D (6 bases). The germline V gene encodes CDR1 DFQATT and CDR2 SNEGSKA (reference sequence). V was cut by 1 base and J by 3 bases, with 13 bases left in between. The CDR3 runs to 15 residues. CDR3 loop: CSARAPGGGYNEQFF. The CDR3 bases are TGCAGTGCTAGAGCTCCTGGGGGCGGCTACAATGAGCAGTTCTTC.

CDR3 coding DNA: TGCAGTGCTAGAGATGGGACACGTCTGGAGGCATATGGCTACACCTTC. The encoded protein is CSARDGTRLEAYGYTF. The rearrangement joins TRBV20-1 to TRBJ1-2; a weak D match, TRBD1 (6 bases). Trimming pared 0 bases from V and 5 bases from J, leaving 19 bases between. CDR1 is DFQATT and CDR2 is SNEGSKA in the germline V gene (reference sequence). The CDR3 runs 16 residues.

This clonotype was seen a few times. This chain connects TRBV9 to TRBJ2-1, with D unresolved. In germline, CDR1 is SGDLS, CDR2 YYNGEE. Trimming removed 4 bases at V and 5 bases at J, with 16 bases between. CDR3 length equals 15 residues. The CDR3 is CASSFVGAPDNEQFF. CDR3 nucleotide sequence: TGTGCCAGCAGCTTCGTGGGCGCTCCCGACAATGAGCAGTTCTTC. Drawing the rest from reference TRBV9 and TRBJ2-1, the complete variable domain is DSGVTQTPKHLITATGQRVTLRCSPRSGDLSVYWYQQSLDQGLQFLIQYYNGEERAKGNILERFSAQQFPDLHSELNLSSLELGDSALYFCASSFVGAPDNEQFFGPGTRLTVL.

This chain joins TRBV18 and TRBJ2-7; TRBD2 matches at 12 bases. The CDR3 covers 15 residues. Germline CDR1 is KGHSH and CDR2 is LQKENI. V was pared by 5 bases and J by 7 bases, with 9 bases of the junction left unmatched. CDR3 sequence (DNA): TGTGCCAGCTCAGACCCTAGCGGGGGGGCCAAGGAGCAGTACTTC. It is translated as CASSDPSGGAKEQYF.

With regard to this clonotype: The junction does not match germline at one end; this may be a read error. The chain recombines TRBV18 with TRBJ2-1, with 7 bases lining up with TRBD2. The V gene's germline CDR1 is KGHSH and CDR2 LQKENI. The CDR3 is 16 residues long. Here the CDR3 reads CASSPPQGGHGNEQFF. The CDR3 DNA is TGTGCCAGTTCACCACCGCAGGGAGGGCACGGCAATGAGCAGTTCTTC.

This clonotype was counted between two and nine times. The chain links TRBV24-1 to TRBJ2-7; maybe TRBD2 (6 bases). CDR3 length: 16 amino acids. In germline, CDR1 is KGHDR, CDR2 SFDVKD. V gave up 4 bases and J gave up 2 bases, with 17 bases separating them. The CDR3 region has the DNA TGTGCCACCAGTGACCCCGGGAGCCTCAACCCCTACGAGCAGTACTTC. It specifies CATSDPGSLNPYEQYF.

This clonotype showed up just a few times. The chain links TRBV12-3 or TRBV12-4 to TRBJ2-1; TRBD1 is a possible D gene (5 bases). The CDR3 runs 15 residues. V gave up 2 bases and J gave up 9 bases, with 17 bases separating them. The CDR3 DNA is TGTGCCAGCAGTTTAATCCCAGGGAATGCTGGTGAGCAGTTCTTC. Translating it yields CASSLIPGNAGEQFF.

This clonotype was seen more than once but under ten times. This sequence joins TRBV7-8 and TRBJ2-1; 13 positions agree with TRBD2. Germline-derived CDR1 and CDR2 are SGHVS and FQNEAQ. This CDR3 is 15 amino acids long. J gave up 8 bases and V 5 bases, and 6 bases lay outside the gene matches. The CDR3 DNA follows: TGTGCCAGCAGCGAGACTAGCGGGGGGAGGGATGAGCAGTTCTTC. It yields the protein CASSETSGGRDEQFF. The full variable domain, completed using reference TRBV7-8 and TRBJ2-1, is GAGVSQSPRYKVAKRGQDVALRCDPISGHVSLFWYQQALGQGPEFLTYFQNEAQLDKSGLPSDRFFAERPEGSVSTLKIQRTQQEDSAVYLCASSETSGGRDEQFFGPGTRLTVL.

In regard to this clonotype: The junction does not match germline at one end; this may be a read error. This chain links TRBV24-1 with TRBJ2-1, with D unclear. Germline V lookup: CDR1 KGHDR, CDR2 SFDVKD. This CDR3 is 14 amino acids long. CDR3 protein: CASSEQSSYNEQFF. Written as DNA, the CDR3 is TGTGCCTCCAGTGAACAAAGCTCCTACAATGAGCAGTTCTTC.

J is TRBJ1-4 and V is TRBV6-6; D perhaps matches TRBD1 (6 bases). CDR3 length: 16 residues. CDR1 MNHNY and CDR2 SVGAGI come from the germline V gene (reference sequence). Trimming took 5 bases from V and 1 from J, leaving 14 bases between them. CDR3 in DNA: TGTGCCAGCAGTCCATTGAACAGGGAAACTAATGAAAAACTGTTTTTT. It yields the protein CASSPLNRETNEKLFF.

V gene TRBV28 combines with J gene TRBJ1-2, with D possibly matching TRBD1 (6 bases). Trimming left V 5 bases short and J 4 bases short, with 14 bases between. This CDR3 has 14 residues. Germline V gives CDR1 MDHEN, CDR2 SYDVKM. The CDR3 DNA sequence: TGTGCCAGCAGTGCCCCGTCCAGGGGCTATGGCTACACCTTC. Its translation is CASSAPSRGYGYTF.

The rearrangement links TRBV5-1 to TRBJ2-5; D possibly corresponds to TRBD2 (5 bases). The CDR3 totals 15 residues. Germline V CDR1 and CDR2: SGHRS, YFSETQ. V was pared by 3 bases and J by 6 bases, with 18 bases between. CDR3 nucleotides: TGCGCCAGCAGCTGGGTTCCCGGGAATGAGAAGACCCAGTACTTC. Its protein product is CASSWVPGNEKTQYF.

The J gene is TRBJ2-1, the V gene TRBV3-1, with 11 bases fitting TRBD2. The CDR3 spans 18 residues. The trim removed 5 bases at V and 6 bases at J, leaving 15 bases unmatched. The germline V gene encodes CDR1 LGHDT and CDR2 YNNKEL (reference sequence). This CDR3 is CASSAGVAGGPESNEQFF. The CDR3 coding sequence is TGTGCCAGCAGCGCTGGGGTAGCGGGGGGGCCAGAAAGCAATGAGCAGTTCTTC.

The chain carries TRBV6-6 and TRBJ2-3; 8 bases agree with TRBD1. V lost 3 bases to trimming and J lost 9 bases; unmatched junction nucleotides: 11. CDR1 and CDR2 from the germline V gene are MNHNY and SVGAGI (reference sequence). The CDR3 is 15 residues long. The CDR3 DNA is TGTGCCAGCAGTTATTCCCCCCAGGGGGCCCCAACGCAGTATTTT. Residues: CASSYSPQGAPTQYF.

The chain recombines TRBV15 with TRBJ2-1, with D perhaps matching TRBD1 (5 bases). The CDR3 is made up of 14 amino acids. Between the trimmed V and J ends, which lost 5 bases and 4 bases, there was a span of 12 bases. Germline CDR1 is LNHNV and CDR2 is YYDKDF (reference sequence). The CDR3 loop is CATSEENRYNEQFF. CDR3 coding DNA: TGTGCCACCAGCGAAGAAAACAGGTACAATGAGCAGTTCTTC.

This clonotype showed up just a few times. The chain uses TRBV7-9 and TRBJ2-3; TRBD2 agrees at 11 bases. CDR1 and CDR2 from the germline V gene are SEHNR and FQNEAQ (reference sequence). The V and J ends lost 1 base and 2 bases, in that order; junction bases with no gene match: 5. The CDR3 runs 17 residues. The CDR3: CASSLETSGVYTDTQYF. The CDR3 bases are TGTGCCAGCAGCTTAGAGACTAGCGGGGTGTACACAGATACGCAGTATTTT.

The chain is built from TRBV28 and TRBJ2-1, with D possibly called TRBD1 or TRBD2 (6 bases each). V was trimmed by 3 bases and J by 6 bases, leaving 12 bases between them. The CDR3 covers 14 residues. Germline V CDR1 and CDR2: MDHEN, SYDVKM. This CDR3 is CASSLRGAPNEQFF. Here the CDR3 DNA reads TGTGCCAGCAGTTTGAGGGGGGCACCCAATGAGCAGTTCTTC. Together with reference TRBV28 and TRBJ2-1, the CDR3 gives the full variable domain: DVKVTQSSRYLVKRTGEKVFLECVQDMDHENMFWYRQDPGLGLRLIYFSYDVKMKEKGDIPEGYSVSREKKERFSLILESASTNQTSMYLCASSLRGAPNEQFFGPGTRLTVL.

In DNA, the CDR3 is TGTGCCAGCAGTTACTCGAGGCGGACTCCCTACACAGATACGCAGTATTTT. Protein sequence: CASSYSRRTPYTDTQYF. This chain connects TRBV6-2 or TRBV6-3 to TRBJ2-3; D might be TRBD2 (5 bases). V was pared by 0 bases and J by 2 bases, with 15 bases between. Germline CDR1 and CDR2: MNHEY and SVGEGT. CDR3 length: 17 amino acids.

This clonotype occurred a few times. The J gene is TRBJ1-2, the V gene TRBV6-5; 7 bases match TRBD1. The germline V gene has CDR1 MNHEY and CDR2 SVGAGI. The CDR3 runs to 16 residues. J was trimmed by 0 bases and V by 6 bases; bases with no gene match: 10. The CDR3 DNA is TGTGCCAGCAGAGGGACAGTCCTCGTAGCTAACTATGGCTACACCTTC. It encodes CASRGTVLVANYGYTF.

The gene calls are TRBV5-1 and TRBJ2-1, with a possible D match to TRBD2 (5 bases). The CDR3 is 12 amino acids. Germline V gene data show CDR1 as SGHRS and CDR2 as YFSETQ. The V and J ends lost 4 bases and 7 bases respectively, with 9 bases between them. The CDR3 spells CASSRTFNEQFF. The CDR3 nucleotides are TGCGCCAGCAGCCGGACTTTTAATGAGCAGTTCTTC.

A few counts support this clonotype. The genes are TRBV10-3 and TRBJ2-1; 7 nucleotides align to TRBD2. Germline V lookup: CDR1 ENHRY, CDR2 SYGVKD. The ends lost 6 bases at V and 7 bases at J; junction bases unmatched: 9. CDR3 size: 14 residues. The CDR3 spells CAIRAGPERNEQFF. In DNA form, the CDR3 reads TGTGCCATCAGAGCGGGACCGGAGAGAAATGAGCAGTTCTTC.

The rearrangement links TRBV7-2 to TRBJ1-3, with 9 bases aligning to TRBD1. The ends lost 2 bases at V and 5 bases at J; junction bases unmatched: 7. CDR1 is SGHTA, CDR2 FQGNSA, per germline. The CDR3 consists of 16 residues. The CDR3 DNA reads TGTGCCAGCAGCTTAACCGGGACAGGGCCACGAAACACCATATATTTT. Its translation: CASSLTGTGPRNTIYF. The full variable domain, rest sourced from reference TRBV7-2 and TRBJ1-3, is GAGVSQSPSNKVTEKGKDVELRCDPISGHTALYWYRQSLGQGLEFLIYFQGNSAPDKSGLPSDRFSAERTGGSVSTLTIQRTQQEDSAVYLCASSLTGTGPRNTIYFGEGSWLTVV.

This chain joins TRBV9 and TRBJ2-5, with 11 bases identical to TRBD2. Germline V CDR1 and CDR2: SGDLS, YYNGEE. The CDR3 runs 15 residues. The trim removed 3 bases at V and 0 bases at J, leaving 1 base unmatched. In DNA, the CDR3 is TGTGCCAGCAGCGCTAGCGGGGGGAACCAAGAGACCCAGTACTTC. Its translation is CASSASGGNQETQYF.